The 31 T cell receptor beta chains listed next were all sequenced from one sample in a study of CD8+ T cells in alopecia areata. Isolated RNA was reverse transcribed into cDNA used as the sequencing template. TCRdb's table, derived via immunoSEQ multiplex PCR, lists solely in-frame clones and lacks some. Of under 200,000 clones listed, approximately 57% are singletons. The treatment was: oral pan-JAK inhibitor, 5-10 mg twice daily. The sequenced sample was CD4+ T cells sorted from blood, obtained at week 24, from a patient treated with tofacitinib. The source of these receptors is a human donor with alopecia areata.

This clone was seen a single time. The genes are TRBV5-1 and TRBJ2-5; D unresolved. The CDR3 is 15 residues long. The germline gives CDR1 SGHRS, CDR2 YFSETQ. V was cut by 2 bases and J by 2 bases, with 13 bases left in between. The CDR3 here is CASSFGIGQQETQYF. The CDR3 DNA is TGCGCCAGCAGCTTTGGTATCGGCCAGCAAGAGACCCAGTACTTC. Variable domain in full (rest from reference TRBV5-1 and TRBJ2-5): KAGVTQTPRYLIKTRGQQVTLSCSPISGHRSVSWYQQTPGQGLQFLFEYFSETQRNKGNFPGRFSGRQFSNSRSEMNVSTLELGDSALYLCASSFGIGQQETQYFGPGTRLLVL.

The rearrangement links TRBV10-3 to TRBJ1-2; D call uncertain. Germline V gene lookup returns CDR1 ENHRY and CDR2 SYGVKD. The CDR3 length is 15 residues. The V and J ends lost 2 bases and 4 bases respectively, with 14 bases between them. The DNA of the CDR3 is TGTGCCATCAGTGAGGCCTCGGTGTCGGGCTATGGCTACACCTTC. Translated, it gives CAISEASVSGYGYTF.

The chain joins TRBV5-1 to TRBJ2-7; tentative D call: TRBD1 (5 bases). V shed 4 bases and J shed 3 bases, with 17 bases lying between them. The germline gives CDR1 SGHRS, CDR2 YFSETQ. The CDR3 is made up of 15 amino acids. CDR3 in amino acids: CASSLRPATDYEQYF. The DNA of the CDR3 is TGCGCCAGCAGCCTCCGACCCGCGACAGACTACGAGCAGTACTTC.

V is TRBV18 and J is TRBJ2-7, with 9 nucleotides matching TRBD1. V lost 4 bases, J lost 5 bases, and 6 bases stayed unmatched. The CDR3 has 14 amino acids. Per the germline V gene, CDR1 is KGHSH and CDR2 is LQKENI. CDR3 nucleotides: TGTGCCAGCTCACGGACAGGGGTTACAGACGAGCAGTACTTC. Translation: CASSRTGVTDEQYF. The full variable domain, in which reference TRBV18 and TRBJ2-7 provide the parts outside the CDR3, is NAGVMQNPRHLVRRRGQEARLRCSPMKGHSHVYWYRQLPEEGLKFMVYLQKENIIDESGMPKERFSAEFPKEGPSILRIQQVVRGDSAAYFCASSRTGVTDEQYFGPGTRLTVT.

This clone occurred a few times. The V gene is TRBV7-2, the J gene TRBJ1-1; possible D gene TRBD1, 5 bases. CDR1 is SGHTA and CDR2 is FQGNSA in the germline V gene. V was trimmed by 4 bases and J by 1 base, leaving 7 bases between them. The length of the CDR3 is 13 residues. CDR3: CASSSGPNTEAFF. The CDR3 coding sequence is TGTGCCAGCAGCTCGGGACCGAACACTGAAGCTTTCTTT.

This clone was found a few times. This chain connects TRBV10-3 to TRBJ2-1; TRBD2 agrees at 11 bases. In germline, CDR1 is ENHRY, CDR2 SYGVKD. The J segment lost 1 base and the V segment lost 4 bases, leaving 3 bases of the junction unmatched. This CDR3 region has 16 residues. This CDR3 is CAISGRTSGSYNEQFF. As DNA, the CDR3 is TGTGCCATCAGTGGCCGGACTAGCGGGTCCTACAATGAGCAGTTCTTC.

A single count supports this clone. The chain has TRBV29-1 and TRBJ1-2, with unresolved D. V lost 5 bases to trimming and J lost 3 bases, with 16 bases between them. The germline V gene encodes CDR1 SQVTM and CDR2 ANQGSEA. The CDR3 loop spans 14 amino acids. CDR3: CSVSGRLRHYGYTF. CDR3 in DNA: TGCAGCGTTTCGGGCAGGCTGCGGCACTATGGCTACACCTTC.

The chain combines TRBV7-3 with TRBJ1-6; D gene ambiguous. The V end was cut by 2 bases, the J end by 10 bases, with 18 bases between. From germline, CDR1 is SGHTA and CDR2 FQGTGA. The CDR3 contains 16 residues. The CDR3 reads CASSLRATGSGSPLHF. The CDR3 DNA reads as TGTGCCAGCAGCTTACGCGCCACGGGGTCAGGCTCACCCCTCCACTTT.

The chain joins TRBV5-1 to TRBJ2-5, with a possible D match to TRBD2 (6 bases). The CDR3 has 14 residues. Germline assignment: CDR1 SGHRS and CDR2 YFSETQ. The V and J ends lost 6 bases and 5 bases respectively, with 17 bases between them. CDR3 nucleotide sequence: TGCGCCAGCACCTTAGGAGGGGCCGGGGAGACCCAGTACTTC. Protein: CASTLGGAGETQYF.

This clone came up a few times. The chain uses TRBV7-9 and TRBJ2-1, with a tentative D call TRBD2 (5 bases). This CDR3 region has 14 residues. V dropped 1 base and J dropped 3 bases, with 7 bases sitting between them. CDR1 SEHNR and CDR2 FQNEAQ come from the germline V gene (reference sequence). CDR3 coding DNA: TGTGCCAGCAGCTTAGACGGGGACTACAATGAGCAGTTCTTC. It yields the protein CASSLDGDYNEQFF.

V and J are TRBV6-1 and TRBJ2-2; 8 bases agree with TRBD1. Germline V gene lookup returns CDR1 MNHNS and CDR2 SASEGT. J was trimmed by 7 bases and V by 7 bases; bases with no gene match: 8. This CDR3 is 14 amino acids long. The CDR3 here is CASNAGGDLGELFF. As DNA, the CDR3 is TGTGCCAGCAACGCAGGGGGCGATCTCGGGGAGCTGTTTTTT.

This clone has more than one count but fewer than ten. The chain recombines TRBV29-1 with TRBJ2-7; TRBD1 or TRBD2 may be the D gene (5 bases each). V lost 7 bases to trimming and J lost 0 bases, with 10 bases between them. CDR1 is SQVTM, CDR2 ANQGSEA, per germline. The CDR3 has 12 amino acids. CDR3 nucleotide sequence: TGCAGCGCCGGGACGGCCTCCTACGAGCAGTACTTC. Amino acid sequence: CSAGTASYEQYF.

This rearrangement joins TRBV5-1 to TRBJ2-7; TRBD1 agrees at 12 bases. V lost 0 bases to trimming and J lost 5 bases; unmatched junction nucleotides: 6. Germline V lookup: CDR1 SGHRS, CDR2 YFSETQ. This CDR3 region has 16 residues. CDR3 amino acids: CASSLVGTGGRNEQYF. In DNA, the CDR3 is TGCGCCAGCAGCTTGGTGGGGACAGGGGGCCGCAACGAGCAGTACTTC.

This chain joins TRBV2 and TRBJ1-4, with 10 bases identical to TRBD1. Germline loops: CDR1 SNHLY, CDR2 FYNNEI. There are 14 residues in the CDR3. V lost 6 bases and J lost 4; bases outside the gene matches: 2. CDR3 nucleotides: TGTGCCAGCAGCCGGGACAGGGGTAATGAAAAACTGTTTTTT. This codes for CASSRDRGNEKLFF.

The chain has TRBV5-1 and TRBJ2-7; 8 nucleotides line up with TRBD2. This CDR3 has 16 amino acids. Unmatched junction bases numbered 9, after V lost 4 bases and J lost 0 bases. Germline values: CDR1 SGHRS, CDR2 YFSETQ. CDR3 nucleotides: TGCGCCAGCAGCCCCAAGGGCGGGGGGCCCTCCTACGAGCAGTACTTC. It codes for CASSPKGGGPSYEQYF.

CDR3: CAWSRERGGGANVLTF. In nucleotides, the CDR3 is TGTGCCTGGAGCCGGGAAAGGGGCGGCGGGGCCAACGTCCTGACTTTC. This chain uses TRBV30 with TRBJ2-6, with D perhaps matching TRBD1 or TRBD2 (5 bases each). V lost 3 bases and J 4 bases, leaving 16 bases between the germline ends. CDR1 GTSNPN and CDR2 SVGIG come from the germline V gene (reference sequence). This CDR3 contains 16 residues.

On this clone: Other DNA sequences of this sample code for an identical CDR3. This chain connects TRBV29-1 to TRBJ1-1; D ambiguous. V was pared by 4 bases and J by 1 base, with 10 bases between. From germline, CDR1 is SQVTM and CDR2 ANQGSEA. The CDR3 spans 13 residues. CDR3 sequence (DNA): TGCAGCGTTGGAGAAACAGAGAACACTGAAGCTTTCTTT. Amino acid sequence: CSVGETENTEAFF.

About this clone: Distinct nucleotide sequences in the sample also encode this CDR3. The chain employs TRBV6-5 and TRBJ1-2; D is ambiguous. The CDR3 extends over 11 amino acids. CDR1 and CDR2 from the germline V gene are MNHEY and SVGAGI. V gave up 6 bases and J gave up 2 bases, with 4 bases separating them. DNA of the CDR3: TGTGCCAGCAGCTACAACTATGGCTACACCTTC. This gives the protein CASSYNYGYTF.

There are a few counts of this clone. The CDR3 sequence: CTTLAGVTGELFF. The CDR3 DNA follows: TGCACCACACTAGCGGGGGTTACCGGGGAGCTGTTTTTT. The chain is built from TRBV29-1 and TRBJ2-2, with TRBD2 identical over 11 bases. The germline V gene has CDR1 SQVTM and CDR2 ANQGSEA. The CDR3 is 13 residues long.

On this clone: A far larger clone is one base from this, pointing to a likely read error. The chain employs TRBV4-2 and TRBJ2-5, with TRBD2 identical over 9 bases. Germline CDR1 is LGHNA and CDR2 is YNFKEQ. This CDR3 is 15 amino acids long. Here the CDR3 DNA reads TGTGCCAGCAGCCAGAAAGCGGGGGGCCAAGCGACCCAGTACTTC. Translation gives CASSQKAGGQATQYF.

The chain recombines TRBV6-1 with TRBJ1-2; D is unclear. The germline V and J ends were trimmed by 4 bases and 4 bases, with 13 bases remaining between them. The CDR3 contains 14 residues. CDR1 is MNHNS, CDR2 SASEGT, per germline. The CDR3 protein is CASSVPAGLYGYTF. In DNA, the CDR3 is TGTGCCAGCAGTGTCCCGGCAGGTCTCTATGGCTACACCTTC.

The rearrangement uses TRBV5-1 and TRBJ1-2, with D possibly matching TRBD1 (5 bases). V lost 4 bases to trimming and J lost 6 bases, with 10 bases between them. The CDR3 has 12 residues. Per the germline V gene, CDR1 is SGHRS and CDR2 is YFSETQ. The CDR3 region is CASSSNRNGYTF. Here the CDR3 DNA reads TGCGCCAGCAGCAGCAACAGGAATGGCTACACCTTC.

This clone showed up just once. The chain is built from TRBV29-1 and TRBJ2-5; D not resolved. CDR3 length: 14 amino acids. Trimming took off 4 bases at V and 3 bases at J, with 15 bases between the two ends. Germline V gene sequence: CDR1 SQVTM, CDR2 ANQGSEA. As DNA, the CDR3 is TGCAGCGTTGCACCAAGAGGAGTAAAAGAGACCCAGTACTTC. Amino acids: CSVAPRGVKETQYF.

This clone was detected many times. The CDR3 loop is CASSPPPGVQGAAEKLFF. The DNA of the CDR3 is TGTGCCAGCAGCCCCCCACCTGGGGTACAGGGGGCGGCTGAAAAACTGTTTTTT. This chain uses TRBV2 with TRBJ1-4; 9 bases match TRBD1. CDR3 length equals 18 residues. Looked up from germline, CDR1 is SNHLY and CDR2 is FYNNEI. The junction had 18 bases not matched to a gene; V was cut back by 6 bases and J by 7 bases.

V is TRBV19 and J is TRBJ2-3; the D is unclear. The CDR3 runs to 15 residues. V lost 5 bases, J lost 2 bases, and 14 bases lay in between. The germline V gene has CDR1 LNHDA and CDR2 SQIVND (reference sequence). CDR3 sequence: CASSPLGSVTDTQYF. CDR3 bases: TGTGCCAGTAGTCCCCTTGGAAGTGTCACAGATACGCAGTATTTT. Using reference TRBV19 and TRBJ2-3 for the parts outside the CDR3, the full variable domain is DGGITQSPKYLFRKEGQNVTLSCEQNLNHDAMYWYRQDPGQGLRLIYYSQIVNDFQKGDIAEGYSVSREKKESFPLTVTSAQKNPTAFYLCASSPLGSVTDTQYFGPGTRLTVL.

The V gene is TRBV5-4, the J gene TRBJ1-1; TRBD1 is a possible D gene (5 bases). The CDR3 spans 14 residues. V dropped 5 bases and J dropped 0 bases, with 11 bases sitting between them. Germline V lookup: CDR1 SGHNT, CDR2 YYREEE (reference sequence). The CDR3 DNA reads as TGTGCCAGCAGGTCAGGGTTCATGAACACTGAAGCTTTCTTT. Protein product: CASRSGFMNTEAFF.

In this sample, this clone turned up once. This chain connects TRBV18 to TRBJ2-5, with D perhaps matching TRBD2 (5 bases). V dropped 2 bases and J dropped 4 bases, with 5 bases sitting between them. Germline assignment: CDR1 KGHSH and CDR2 LQKENI. The CDR3 loop spans 12 amino acids. This CDR3 reads CASSPEGETQYF. In DNA, the CDR3 is TGTGCCAGCTCACCAGAGGGAGAGACCCAGTACTTC. Together with reference TRBV18 and TRBJ2-5, the CDR3 gives the full variable domain: NAGVMQNPRHLVRRRGQEARLRCSPMKGHSHVYWYRQLPEEGLKFMVYLQKENIIDESGMPKERFSAEFPKEGPSILRIQQVVRGDSAAYFCASSPEGETQYFGPGTRLLVL.

The rearrangement joins TRBV29-1 to TRBJ2-5; TRBD1 aligns across 8 bases. The CDR3 sequence is 14 residues long. V gave up 6 bases and J gave up 4 bases; unmatched junction bases: 10. In germline, CDR1 is SQVTM, CDR2 ANQGSEA. The chain's CDR3 is CSVRRAGGGETQYF. As DNA, the CDR3 is TGCAGCGTCCGAAGGGCAGGGGGCGGAGAGACCCAGTACTTC.

There are a few counts of this clone. CDR3: CASSLTDTQYF. The CDR3 coding sequence is TGTGCCAGCAGCTTAACAGATACGCAGTATTTT. The chain is built from TRBV11-2 and TRBJ2-3, with D hard to call. V was pared by 2 bases and J by 3 bases, with 0 bases between. The CDR3 is made up of 11 amino acids. Germline values: CDR1 SGHAT, CDR2 FQNNGV.

The chain combines TRBV29-1 with TRBJ2-3; perhaps D is TRBD1 or TRBD2 (5 bases each). The V end was cut by 4 bases, the J end by 2 bases, with 22 bases between. Germline V gives CDR1 SQVTM, CDR2 ANQGSEA. The CDR3 spans 17 residues. The DNA of the CDR3 is TGCAGCGTTGTACGGGGCCAGTCGTACCGAATCACAGATACGCAGTATTTT. Protein sequence: CSVVRGQSYRITDTQYF.

The chain recombines TRBV5-1 with TRBJ2-3, with 8 nucleotides matching TRBD1. The CDR3 consists of 15 residues. CDR1 SGHRS and CDR2 YFSETQ come from the germline V gene. V shed 4 bases, J shed 5 bases, and the junction held 9 bases outside the gene matches. In DNA form, the CDR3 reads TGCGCCAGCAGCGCTGGACAGGGTCGGCAAGATACGCAGTATTTT. Translated: CASSAGQGRQDTQYF.